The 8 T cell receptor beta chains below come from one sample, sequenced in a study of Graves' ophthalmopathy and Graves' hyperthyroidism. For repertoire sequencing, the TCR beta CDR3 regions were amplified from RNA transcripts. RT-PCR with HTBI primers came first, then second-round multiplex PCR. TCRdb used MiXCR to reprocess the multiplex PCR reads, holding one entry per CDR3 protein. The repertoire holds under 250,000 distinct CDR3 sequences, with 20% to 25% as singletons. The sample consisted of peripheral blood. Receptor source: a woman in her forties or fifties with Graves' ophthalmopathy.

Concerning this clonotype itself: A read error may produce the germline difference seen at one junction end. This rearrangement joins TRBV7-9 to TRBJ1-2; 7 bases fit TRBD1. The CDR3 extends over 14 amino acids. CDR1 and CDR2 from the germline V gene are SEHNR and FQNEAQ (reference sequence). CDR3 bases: TGTGACAGCAGCCCTCGACAGGGTCCTTATGGCTACACCTTC. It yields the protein CDSSPRQGPYGYTF.

CDR3 sequence: CASSPPGQLAGGETQYF. Here the CDR3 DNA reads TGTGCCAGCAGCCCCCCCGGACAATTAGCGGGAGGGGAGACCCAGTACTTC. This chain uses TRBV11-2 with TRBJ2-5; 11 bases align to TRBD2. The CDR3 loop spans 17 amino acids. V shed 5 bases, J shed 5 bases, and the junction held 13 bases outside the gene matches. The germline V gene has CDR1 SGHAT and CDR2 FQNNGV.

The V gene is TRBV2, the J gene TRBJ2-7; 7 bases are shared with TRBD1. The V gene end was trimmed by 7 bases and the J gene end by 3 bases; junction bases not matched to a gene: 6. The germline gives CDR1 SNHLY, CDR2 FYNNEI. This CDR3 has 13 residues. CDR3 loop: CASTGQRIYEQYF. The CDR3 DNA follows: TGTGCCAGCACGGGACAGCGAATCTACGAGCAGTACTTC.

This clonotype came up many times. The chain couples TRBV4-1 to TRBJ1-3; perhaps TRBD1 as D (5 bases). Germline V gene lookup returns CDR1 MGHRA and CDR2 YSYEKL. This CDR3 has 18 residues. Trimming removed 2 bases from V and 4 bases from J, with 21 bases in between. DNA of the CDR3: TGCGCCAGCAGCCAAACCTCAGTAAGGGTCACAGGCGGAAACACCATATATTTT. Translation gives CASSQTSVRVTGGNTIYF.

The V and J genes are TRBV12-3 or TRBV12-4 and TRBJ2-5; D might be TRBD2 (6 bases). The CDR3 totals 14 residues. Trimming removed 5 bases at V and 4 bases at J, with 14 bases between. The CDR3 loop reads CASSPPGGGETQYF. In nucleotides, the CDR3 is TGTGCCAGCAGTCCCCCCGGGGGTGGAGAGACCCAGTACTTC.

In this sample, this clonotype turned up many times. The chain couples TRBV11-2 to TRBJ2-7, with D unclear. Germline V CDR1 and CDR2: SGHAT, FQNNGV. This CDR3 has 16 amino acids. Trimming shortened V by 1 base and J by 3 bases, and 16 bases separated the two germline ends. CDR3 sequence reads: CASSLVAGALRYEQYF. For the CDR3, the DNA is TGTGCCAGCAGCTTAGTAGCCGGCGCTCTACGCTACGAGCAGTACTTC. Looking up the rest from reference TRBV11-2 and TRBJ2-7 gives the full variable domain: EAGVAQSPRYKIIEKRQSVAFWCNPISGHATLYWYQQILGQGPKLLIQFQNNGVVDDSQLPKDRFSAERLKGVDSTLKIQPAKLEDSAVYLCASSLVAGALRYEQYFGPGTRLTVT.

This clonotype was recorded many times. The CDR3 region is CASSYSGRSYEQYF. The CDR3, as DNA: TGTGCCAGCAGTTATAGTGGGCGCTCCTACGAGCAGTACTTC. This rearrangement joins TRBV6-5 to TRBJ2-7; D is undetermined. Per germline, CDR1 MNHEY and CDR2 SVGAGI. This CDR3 region has 14 residues. V was pared by 3 bases and J by 0 bases, with 9 bases between.

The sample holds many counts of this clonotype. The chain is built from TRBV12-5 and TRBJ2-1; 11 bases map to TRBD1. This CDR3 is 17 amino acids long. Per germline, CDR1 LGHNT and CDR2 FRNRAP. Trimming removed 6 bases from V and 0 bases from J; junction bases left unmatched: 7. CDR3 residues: CASGPGQGDPSYNEQFF. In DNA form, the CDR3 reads TGTGCTAGTGGCCCGGGACAGGGGGACCCCTCCTACAATGAGCAGTTCTTC.